This TCR beta chain was identified in a study of T cell responses to AZD1222 COVID-19 vaccine. At the level of the study: Pooled samples include second doses given at about 4 or 12 weeks. General study results and limits: Baseline seropositivity occurred in only 5 to 7 AZD1222 recipients. White British donors predominated, females outnumbered males, and clonal diversity was possibly underestimated. Targets within unmutated variant regions were reportedly found for nearly half of spike-specific TCRs.

Method: immunoSEQ multiplex PCR; TCRdb's copy keeps in-frame clones and lacks some. This table has approximately 90,000 clones, about 90% appearing once. A word on this clone: What it recognizes is unknown.

The source material was peripheral blood, sampled on day 0 of AZD1222 vaccination. This TCR derives from an adult in good health.

The CDR3 DNA is TGCGCCAGCAGCTTGTCCGGGACAGAGACCTACGAGCAGTACTTC. Translated: CASSLSGTETYEQYF. This chain connects TRBV5-1 to TRBJ2-7, with 7 bases identical to TRBD1. J gave up 2 bases and V 1 base, and 6 bases lay outside the gene matches. Germline V CDR1 and CDR2: SGHRS, YFSETQ. The CDR3 is 15 amino acids.